The 25 T cell receptor beta chains below come from one sample, sequenced in a study of CXCR3-negative and CXCR3-positive naive CD8 T cells. Study-level points and caveats: Naive cells that were CXCR3-positive had more hydrophobic TRB CDR3s (compared with CXCR3-negative naive cells).

cDNA libraries for TRB were generated by 5' RACE incorporating UMI labels. TCRdb re-analyzed the 5' RACE reads; it lists each CDR3 protein once, without DNA. The sample data list tens of thousands of distinct CDR3 sequences. The antigens for these receptors are not known. Sequencing input: naive CXCR3+ CD8+ T cells from blood. Subset: CD45RO-CCR7+CD27+CD95- naive CD8+ T cells expressing CXCR3 (TNR3+). These receptors were taken from a human donor in good health. Some clones in this sample may be carry-over from other donors' samples.

The CDR3 is CASSFEAGELFF. The rearrangement uses TRBV7-9 and TRBJ2-2. The CDR3 sequence is 12 residues long. Looked up from germline, CDR1 is SEHNR and CDR2 is FQNEAQ (reference sequence).

J is TRBJ2-5 and V is TRBV5-4; TCRdb returns TRBD2, unconfirmable since there is no DNA. CDR1 is SGHNT, CDR2 YYREEE, per germline (reference sequence). There are 15 residues in the CDR3. This chain's CDR3 is CASSVEQGLAETQYF.

The rearrangement uses TRBV28 and TRBJ2-5; the D gene TCRdb calls, TRBD2, cannot be checked with no DNA. The CDR3 runs 14 residues. Germline V gives CDR1 MDHEN, CDR2 SYDVKM. The CDR3: CASGGLADWETQYF.

The CDR3 spells CASRRSGGYTEVFF. V is TRBV28 and J is TRBJ1-1; as DNA is missing, the TRBD1 call by TCRdb cannot be tested. Germline V gives CDR1 MDHEN, CDR2 SYDVKM. This CDR3 is built from 14 residues.

The chain has TRBV18 and TRBJ2-3. This CDR3 comprises 14 residues. Germline lookup yields CDR1 KGHSH and CDR2 LQKENI. CDR3 amino acids: CASSPEEHTDTQYF.

This CDR3 is CASSSTSGSYNEQFF. The chain joins TRBV7-3 to TRBJ2-1; the TCRdb D gene call, TRBD2, has no DNA to confirm it. CDR1 and CDR2 (germline): SGHTA, FQGTGA. The CDR3 length is 15 residues.

CDR3 sequence reads: CAGTLSPTVRYNEQFF. The chain links TRBV6-5 to TRBJ2-1; TCRdb indicates TRBD1, and absent DNA this call remains unverified. Germline V gene lookup returns CDR1 MNHEY and CDR2 SVGAGI. The CDR3 is made up of 16 amino acids.

The rearrangement joins TRBV7-2 to TRBJ1-5. This CDR3 region has 15 residues. The V gene's germline CDR1 is SGHTA and CDR2 FQGNSA. The CDR3 loop is CASSLTPISNQPQHF.

This chain connects TRBV10-3 to TRBJ1-1; absent DNA, TCRdb's TRBD1 call cannot be checked. CDR1 and CDR2 from the germline V gene are ENHRY and SYGVKD. The CDR3 runs to 14 residues. CDR3 amino acids: CAISESSRVTEAFF.

V gene TRBV28 combines with J gene TRBJ2-7; lacking DNA, the TRBD2 call made by TCRdb goes unchecked. The CDR3 is 16 amino acids. Germline V lookup: CDR1 MDHEN, CDR2 SYDVKM. The CDR3: CASSSLDYLSSYEQYF.

The V call is TRBV4-2, the J call TRBJ2-1; TCRdb calls TRBD2, which cannot be checked without DNA. Germline CDR1 and CDR2: LGHNA and YNFKEQ. The length of the CDR3 is 16 residues. This CDR3 is CASSQDGRAAGHEQFF.

The chain links TRBV5-1 to TRBJ2-7; the TCRdb call, TRBD1, lacks DNA for checking. The germline CDR1 and CDR2 sequences are SGHRS and YFSETQ. This CDR3 is built from 16 residues. CDR3 amino acids: CASSLAGQGKAYEQYF.

This sequence joins TRBV9 and TRBJ2-4; TCRdb's D gene call, TRBD2, goes unchecked for lack of DNA. Germline assignment: CDR1 SGDLS and CDR2 YYNGEE. CDR3 length: 16 amino acids. The CDR3 protein is CASSPRTSLAKNIQYF.

The V and J genes are TRBV9 and TRBJ2-7. The CDR3 runs 14 residues. CDR1 SGDLS and CDR2 YYNGEE come from the germline V gene. CDR3 loop: CASSVGLSSYEQYF.

The genes are TRBV28 and TRBJ2-3; the TCRdb D gene call, TRBD1, has no DNA to confirm it. Per the germline V gene, CDR1 is MDHEN and CDR2 is SYDVKM. The CDR3 runs 13 residues. The CDR3: CATTGTPTDTQYF.

The J gene is TRBJ1-2, the V gene TRBV20-1; TCRdb's assignment of TRBD1 cannot be checked, as there is no DNA. The germline gives CDR1 DFQATT, CDR2 SNEGSKA (reference sequence). The CDR3 has 15 residues. The CDR3 loop reads CSARDPGQGNYGYTF.

The chain recombines TRBV20-1 with TRBJ2-1; as DNA is missing, the TRBD2 call by TCRdb cannot be tested. The CDR3 length is 14 residues. Germline assignment: CDR1 DFQATT and CDR2 SNEGSKA (reference sequence). CDR3 protein: CSARKSREYNEQFF.

V and J are TRBV28 and TRBJ1-4. This CDR3 is 14 amino acids long. Germline values: CDR1 MDHEN, CDR2 SYDVKM. CDR3 in amino acids: CASSLWGRNEKLFF.

The chain has TRBV10-3 and TRBJ2-3. The CDR3 has 16 residues. The germline CDR1 and CDR2 sequences are ENHRY and SYGVKD. The CDR3: CAISEGIYWDTDTQYF.

The chain links TRBV7-9 to TRBJ2-1; TCRdb picks TRBD2, but there is no DNA to check that call. Germline V gene data show CDR1 as SEHNR and CDR2 as FQNEAQ (reference sequence). This CDR3 spans 14 amino acids. CDR3 region: CASSPTSGADEQFF. Together with reference TRBV7-9 and TRBJ2-1, the CDR3 gives the full variable domain: DTGVSQNPRHKITKRGQNVTFRCDPISEHNRLYWYRQTLGQGPEFLTYFQNEAQLEKSRLLSDRFSAERPKGSFSTLEIQRTEQGDSAMYLCASSPTSGADEQFFGPGTRLTVL.

This rearrangement joins TRBV12-3 or TRBV12-4 to TRBJ2-1; TCRdb picks TRBD1, but there is no DNA to check that call. The CDR3 sequence is 16 residues long. The CDR3 sequence: CASSYDRTGPQDEQFF.

The chain uses TRBV4-1 and TRBJ1-5; TCRdb names TRBD1, which stays unverified in the absence of DNA. Germline CDR1 MGHRA, CDR2 YSYEKL. The length of the CDR3 is 16 residues. CDR3 region: CASSHAPGNSNQPQHF.

V is TRBV15 and J is TRBJ2-7; TCRdb's D call, TRBD1, is unchecked because there is no DNA. The CDR3 contains 15 residues. Per the germline V gene, CDR1 is LNHNV and CDR2 is YYDKDF (reference sequence). The CDR3 sequence: CATGPGLGSGYEQYF. Together with reference TRBV15 and TRBJ2-7, the CDR3 gives the full variable domain: DAMVIQNPRYQVTQFGKPVTLSCSQTLNHNVMYWYQQKSSQAPKLLFHYYDKDFNNEADTPDNFQSRRPNTSFCFLDIRSPGLGDTAMYLCATGPGLGSGYEQYFGPGTRLTVT.

The V and J genes are TRBV27 and TRBJ2-1; without DNA, the TCRdb call of TRBD1 cannot be checked. CDR1 is MNHEY, CDR2 SMNVEV, per germline (reference sequence). The CDR3 spans 12 residues. The CDR3: CASSYRGNEQLF.

The V call is TRBV5-5, the J call TRBJ1-1; TCRdb outputs TRBD1, but without DNA this stays unchecked. Germline V gene sequence: CDR1 SGHKS, CDR2 YYEKEE (reference sequence). This CDR3 is 15 amino acids long. CDR3 sequence: CASSLTGLLNTEAFF.